This T cell receptor beta chain was profiled in a study of blood T cell repertoires in COVID-19. Study-wide context: Specimens from acute and convalescent COVID-19 originated in the United States, Italy and Spain.

Generated by immunoSEQ multiplex PCR, the TCRdb table keeps only in-frame clones and is missing some. The sample includes around 110,000 clones, approximately 88% of them seen just once. Per the germline V gene, CDR1 is LNHDA and CDR2 is SQIVND (reference sequence). The germline V and J ends were trimmed by 1 base and 1 base, with 9 bases remaining between them. The CDR3 loop spans 15 amino acids. The sequencing sample was made of peripheral blood. This clonotype was sampled from a human donor in a cohort sampled during active COVID-19. The chain has TRBV19 and TRBJ2-3; a weak D match, TRBD2 (5 bases). CDR3 in amino acids: CASSIGELGTDTQYF. In DNA, the CDR3 is TGTGCCAGTAGTATAGGGGAGTTGGGCACAGATACGCAGTATTTT.